This T cell receptor beta chain was sequenced in a study of blood T cell repertoires in COVID-19. Overall study: COVID-19 samples from acute and convalescent phases originated in the United States, Italy and Spain. The analysed material was cDNA or gDNA that came from T cells, B-cell-depleted T cells, or PBMCs.

CDR3 size: 20 residues. J lost 0 bases, V lost 5 bases, and 17 bases had no gene match. Germline CDR1 is SEHNR and CDR2 is FQNEAQ (reference sequence). Authors' processing steps: From reference gene primer amplification, estimates of nucleated cell counts were derived. Generated by immunoSEQ multiplex PCR, the TCRdb table keeps only in-frame clones and is missing some. The V and J calls and clone size were taken over from that table, and D and trimming were inferred from the DNA. The repertoire includes about 260,000 clones, 80% to 90% of them detected once, and under 2.5% sits in the top ten. This clone was observed a handful of times.

Material: peripheral blood. J is TRBJ2-1 and V is TRBV7-9, with 9 positions matching TRBD2. The sequence came from a man under 40 with active or convalescent COVID-19. The CDR3 loop is CASSTSGGSSRVSSYNEQFF. CDR3 nucleotides: TGTGCCAGCAGCACAAGCGGGGGGTCCTCCCGAGTCAGCTCCTACAATGAGCAGTTCTTC.